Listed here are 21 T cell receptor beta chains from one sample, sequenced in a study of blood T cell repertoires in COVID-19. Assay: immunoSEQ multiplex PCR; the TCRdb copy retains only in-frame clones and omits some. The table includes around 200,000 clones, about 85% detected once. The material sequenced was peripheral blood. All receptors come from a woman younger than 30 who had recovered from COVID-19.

CDR3 DNA: TGTGCCAGCAGCTTAAATGGACAGGTTATAAATGAAAAACTGTTTTTT. It is translated as CASSLNGQVINEKLFF. The chain couples TRBV5-4 to TRBJ1-4, with TRBD1 identical over 7 bases. The germline gives CDR1 SGHNT, CDR2 YYREEE (reference sequence). The V gene end was trimmed by 2 bases and the J gene end by 5 bases; junction bases not matched to a gene: 9. This CDR3 region has 16 residues. Based on the CDR3 plus reference TRBV5-4 and TRBJ1-4, the full variable domain is ETGVTQSPTHLIKTRGQQVTLRCSSQSGHNTVSWYQQALGQGPQFIFQYYREEENGRGNFPPRFSGLQFPNYSSELNVNALELDDSALYLCASSLNGQVINEKLFFGSGTQLSVL.

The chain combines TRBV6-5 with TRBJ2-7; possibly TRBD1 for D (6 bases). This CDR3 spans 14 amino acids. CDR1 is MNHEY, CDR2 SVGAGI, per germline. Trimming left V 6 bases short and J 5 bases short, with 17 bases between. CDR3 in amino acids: CASSDSQGIHEQYF. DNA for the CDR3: TGTGCCAGCAGCGACTCACAGGGCATTCACGAGCAGTACTTC.

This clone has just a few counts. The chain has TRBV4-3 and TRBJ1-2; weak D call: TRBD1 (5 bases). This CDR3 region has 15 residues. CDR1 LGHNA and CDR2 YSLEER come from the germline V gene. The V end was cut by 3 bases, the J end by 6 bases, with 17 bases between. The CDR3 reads CASSQGPQAMDGYTF. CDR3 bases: TGCGCCAGCAGCCAGGGGCCCCAGGCTATGGATGGCTACACCTTC.

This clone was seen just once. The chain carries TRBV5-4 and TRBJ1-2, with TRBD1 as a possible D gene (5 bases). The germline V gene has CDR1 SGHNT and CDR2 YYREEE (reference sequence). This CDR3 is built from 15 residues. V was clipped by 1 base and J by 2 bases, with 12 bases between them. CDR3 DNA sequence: TGTGCCAGCAGCTTGATAGTAGGACAAAACTATGGCTACACCTTC. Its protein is CASSLIVGQNYGYTF.

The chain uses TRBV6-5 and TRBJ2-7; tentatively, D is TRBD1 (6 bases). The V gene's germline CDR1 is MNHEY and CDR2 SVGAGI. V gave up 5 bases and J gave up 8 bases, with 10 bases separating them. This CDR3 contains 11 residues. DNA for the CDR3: TGTGCCAGCAGTCAGGGGTATCAGCAGTACTTC. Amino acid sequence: CASSQGYQQYF.

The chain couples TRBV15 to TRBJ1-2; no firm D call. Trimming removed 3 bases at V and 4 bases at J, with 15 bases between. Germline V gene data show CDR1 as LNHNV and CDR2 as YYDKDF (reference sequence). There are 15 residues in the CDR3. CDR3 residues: CATSSSGGRSYGYTF. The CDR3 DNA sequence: TGTGCCACCAGCAGTTCGGGAGGAAGATCCTATGGCTACACCTTC.

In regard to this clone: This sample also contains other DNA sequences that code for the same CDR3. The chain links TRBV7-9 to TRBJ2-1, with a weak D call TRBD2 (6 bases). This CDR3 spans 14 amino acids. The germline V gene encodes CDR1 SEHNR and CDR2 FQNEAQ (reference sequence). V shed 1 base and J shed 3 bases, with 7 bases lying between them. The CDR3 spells CASSLEGGYNEQFF. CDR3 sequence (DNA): TGTGCCAGCAGCTTAGAGGGAGGCTACAATGAGCAGTTCTTC.

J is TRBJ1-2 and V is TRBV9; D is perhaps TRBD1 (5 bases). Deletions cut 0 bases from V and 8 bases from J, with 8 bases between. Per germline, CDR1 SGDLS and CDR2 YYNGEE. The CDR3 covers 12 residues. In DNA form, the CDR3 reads TGTGCCAGCAGCGTAGGGGGGGACGGCTACACCTTC. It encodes CASSVGGDGYTF. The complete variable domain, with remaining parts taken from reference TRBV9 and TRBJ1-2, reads DSGVTQTPKHLITATGQRVTLRCSPRSGDLSVYWYQQSLDQGLQFLIQYYNGEERAKGNILERFSAQQFPDLHSELNLSSLELGDSALYFCASSVGGDGYTFGSGTRLTVV.

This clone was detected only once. CDR3 loop: CASSMNRDYEQYF. For the CDR3, the DNA is TGTGCCAGTAGTATGAACAGGGACTACGAGCAGTACTTC. The chain combines TRBV19 with TRBJ2-7; D is perhaps TRBD1 (6 bases). The V end lost 3 bases, the J end lost 3 bases, and 9 bases lay between the germline ends. This CDR3 comprises 13 residues. Germline CDR1 and CDR2: LNHDA and SQIVND (reference sequence).

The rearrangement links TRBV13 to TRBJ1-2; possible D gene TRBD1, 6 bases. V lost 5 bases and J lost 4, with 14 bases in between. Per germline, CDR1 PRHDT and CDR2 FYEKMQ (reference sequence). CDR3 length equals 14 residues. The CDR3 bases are TGTGCCAGCAGCCCCAACAGGGACCTCTATGGCTACACCTTC. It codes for CASSPNRDLYGYTF.

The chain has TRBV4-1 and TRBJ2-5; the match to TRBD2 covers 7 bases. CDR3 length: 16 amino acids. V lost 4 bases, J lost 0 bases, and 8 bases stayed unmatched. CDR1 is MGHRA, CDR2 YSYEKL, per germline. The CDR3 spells CASSLDGTKYQETQYF. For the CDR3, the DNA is TGCGCCAGCAGCCTAGACGGGACTAAATACCAAGAGACCCAGTACTTC.

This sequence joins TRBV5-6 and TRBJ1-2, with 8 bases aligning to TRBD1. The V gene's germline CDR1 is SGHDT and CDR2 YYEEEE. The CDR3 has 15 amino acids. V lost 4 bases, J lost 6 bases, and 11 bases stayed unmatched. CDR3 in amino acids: CASSKPGQALDGYTF. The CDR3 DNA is TGTGCCAGCAGCAAACCGGGACAGGCCCTAGATGGCTACACCTTC.

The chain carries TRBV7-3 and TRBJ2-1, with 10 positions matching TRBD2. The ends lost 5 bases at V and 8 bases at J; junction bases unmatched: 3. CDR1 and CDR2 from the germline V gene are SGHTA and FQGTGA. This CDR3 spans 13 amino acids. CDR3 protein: CASSQREGDEQFF. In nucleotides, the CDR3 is TGTGCCAGCAGCCAGCGGGAGGGGGATGAGCAGTTCTTC.

The CDR3 loop is CASSLLRGSQPQHF. The CDR3 DNA reads TGTGCCAGCAGTTTATTGCGGGGATCGCAGCCCCAGCATTTT. This chain connects TRBV28 to TRBJ1-5; unclear D gene. There are 14 residues in the CDR3. The germline V and J ends were trimmed by 1 base and 7 bases, with 11 bases remaining between them. The germline gives CDR1 MDHEN, CDR2 SYDVKM.

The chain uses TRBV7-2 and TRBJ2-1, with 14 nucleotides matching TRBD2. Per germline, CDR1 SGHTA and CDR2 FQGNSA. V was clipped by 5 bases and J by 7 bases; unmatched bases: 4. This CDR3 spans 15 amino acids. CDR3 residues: CASSTGTSGRNEQFF. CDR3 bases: TGTGCCAGCAGCACCGGGACTAGCGGGAGAAATGAGCAGTTCTTC.

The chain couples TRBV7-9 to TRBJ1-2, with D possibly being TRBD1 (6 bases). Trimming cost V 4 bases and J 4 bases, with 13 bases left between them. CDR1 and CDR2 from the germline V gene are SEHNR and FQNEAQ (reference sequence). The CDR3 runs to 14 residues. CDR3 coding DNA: TGTGCCAGCAGCTCCGACGGACAGTCCTATGGCTACACCTTC. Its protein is CASSSDGQSYGYTF. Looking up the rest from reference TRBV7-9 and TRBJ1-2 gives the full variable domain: DTGVSQNPRHKITKRGQNVTFRCDPISEHNRLYWYRQTLGQGPEFLTYFQNEAQLEKSRLLSDRFSAERPKGSFSTLEIQRTEQGDSAMYLCASSSDGQSYGYTFGSGTRLTVV.

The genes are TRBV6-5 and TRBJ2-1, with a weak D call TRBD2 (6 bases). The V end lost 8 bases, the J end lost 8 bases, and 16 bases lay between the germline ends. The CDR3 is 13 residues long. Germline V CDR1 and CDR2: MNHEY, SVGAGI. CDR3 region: CASSSWGVDEQFF. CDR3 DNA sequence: TGTGCCAGCTCGAGTTGGGGGGTAGATGAGCAGTTCTTC.

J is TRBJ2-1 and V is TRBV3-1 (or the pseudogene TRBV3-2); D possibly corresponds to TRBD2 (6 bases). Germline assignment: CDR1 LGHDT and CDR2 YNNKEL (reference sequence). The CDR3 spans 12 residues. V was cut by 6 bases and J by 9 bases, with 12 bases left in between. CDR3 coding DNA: TGTGCCAGCAGTCTCGGGAGCGTTGAGCAGTTCTTC. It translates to CASSLGSVEQFF.

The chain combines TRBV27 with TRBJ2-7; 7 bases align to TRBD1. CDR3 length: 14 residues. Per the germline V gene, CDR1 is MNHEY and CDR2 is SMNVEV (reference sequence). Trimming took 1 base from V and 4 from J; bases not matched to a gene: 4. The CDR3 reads CASSLLDRPYEQYF. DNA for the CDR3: TGTGCCAGCAGTTTATTGGACAGGCCGTACGAGCAGTACTTC.

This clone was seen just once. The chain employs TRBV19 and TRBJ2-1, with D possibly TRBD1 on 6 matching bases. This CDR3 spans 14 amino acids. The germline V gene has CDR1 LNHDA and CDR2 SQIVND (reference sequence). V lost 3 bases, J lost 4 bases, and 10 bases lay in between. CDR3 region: CASSMAGEYNEQFF. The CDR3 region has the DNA TGTGCCAGTAGTATGGCAGGGGAATACAATGAGCAGTTCTTC.

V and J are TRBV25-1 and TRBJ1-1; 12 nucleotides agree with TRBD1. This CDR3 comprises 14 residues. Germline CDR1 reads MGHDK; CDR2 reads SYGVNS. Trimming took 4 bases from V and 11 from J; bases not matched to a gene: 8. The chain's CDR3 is CASSGGTGGVWAFF. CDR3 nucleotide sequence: TGTGCCAGCAGTGGGGGGACAGGGGGCGTTTGGGCTTTCTTT.